This T cell receptor beta chain was sequenced in a study of blood T cell repertoires in COVID-19. Study details: Samples came from the United States, Italy and Spain, spanning acute and convalescent COVID-19. T cells, B-cell-depleted T cells, or PBMCs supplied cDNA or gDNA.

Only one count was recorded for this clone. Germline CDR1 and CDR2: SEHNR and FQNEAQ (reference sequence). V dropped 5 bases and J dropped 7 bases, with 9 bases sitting between them. This CDR3 contains 12 residues. Authors' processing steps: Amplifying reference gene primers gave estimates of nucleated cell counts. Clones were sequenced by immunoSEQ multiplex PCR, and TCRdb holds only the in-frame ones, with some missing. Clonal size and the V and J genes are those of that table, whereas D and trimming came from the DNA. Among around 92,000 clones listed, roughly 82% were seen once. The TCR comes from a human donor in a cohort sampled during active COVID-19. The specimen sequenced was peripheral blood. J is TRBJ2-1 and V is TRBV7-9; D is unresolved. Here the CDR3 reads CASSPLRNEQFF. As DNA, the CDR3 is TGTGCCAGCAGCCCCCTCAGGAATGAGCAGTTCTTC.